Below, one T cell receptor (beta chain) is given with its context. Antigen specificity is unknown. This entry belongs to a study of long-term antiretroviral therapy in people with HIV. About the study: The immediate-ART recommendation dates to 2015, and the earliest samples predate it by about a decade. The study, taken as a whole, reports: Diversity measured after ART increased yet remained under transplant donor controls. HIV repertoires showed narrower CDR3 length ranges than controls.

The assay used was immunoSEQ (version v3.0), run at survey level. Repertoires were generated with immunoSEQ multiplex PCR, while TCRdb's copy carries only in-frame clones and drops some. Among 35,000 to 40,000 clones listed, around 80% were seen once. The CDR3 covers 15 residues. Unmatched junction bases numbered 1, after V lost 2 bases and J lost 3 bases. Germline CDR1 is SGHDT and CDR2 is YYEEEE. Every single participant having HIV got treatment inside the United States. The specimen comprised unsorted PBMCs, sampled 1.5 years after starting antiretroviral therapy. The gene calls are TRBV5-6 and TRBJ2-3; TRBD2 aligns across 12 bases. This TCR derives from a man aged 18 to 30 with HIV. CDR3 loop: CASSFGTSGTDTQYF. The DNA of the CDR3 is TGTGCCAGCAGCTTTGGGACTAGCGGGACAGATACGCAGTATTTT.